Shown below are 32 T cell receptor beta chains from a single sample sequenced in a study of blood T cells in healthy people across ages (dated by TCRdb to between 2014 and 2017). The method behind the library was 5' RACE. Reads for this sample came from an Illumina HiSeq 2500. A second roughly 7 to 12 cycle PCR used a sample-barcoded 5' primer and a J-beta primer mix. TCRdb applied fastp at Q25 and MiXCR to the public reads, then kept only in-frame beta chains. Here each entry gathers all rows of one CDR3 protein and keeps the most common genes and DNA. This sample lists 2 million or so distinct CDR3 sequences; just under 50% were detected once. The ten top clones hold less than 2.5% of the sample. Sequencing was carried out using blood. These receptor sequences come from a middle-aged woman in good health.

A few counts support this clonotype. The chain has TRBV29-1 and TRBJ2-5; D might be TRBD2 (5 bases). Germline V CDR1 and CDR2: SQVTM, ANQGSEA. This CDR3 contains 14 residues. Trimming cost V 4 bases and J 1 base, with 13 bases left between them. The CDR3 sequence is CSVVTAGLQETQYF. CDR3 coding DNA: TGCAGCGTTGTGACGGCGGGCCTCCAAGAGACCCAGTACTTC.

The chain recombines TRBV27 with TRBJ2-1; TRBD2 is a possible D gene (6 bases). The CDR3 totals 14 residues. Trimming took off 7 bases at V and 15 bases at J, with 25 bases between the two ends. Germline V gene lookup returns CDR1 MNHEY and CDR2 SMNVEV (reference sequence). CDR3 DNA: TGTGCCAGCACCCCTTGGGTAGGGGAGGAAGGCAGGTTCTTC. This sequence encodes CASTPWVGEEGRFF.

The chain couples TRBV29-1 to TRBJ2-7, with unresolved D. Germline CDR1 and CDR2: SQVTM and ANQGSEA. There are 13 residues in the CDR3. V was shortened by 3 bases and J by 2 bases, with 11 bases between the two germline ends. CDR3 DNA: TGCAGCGTTGAGGCAGCGCACCCCTACGAGCAGTACTTC. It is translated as CSVEAAHPYEQYF.

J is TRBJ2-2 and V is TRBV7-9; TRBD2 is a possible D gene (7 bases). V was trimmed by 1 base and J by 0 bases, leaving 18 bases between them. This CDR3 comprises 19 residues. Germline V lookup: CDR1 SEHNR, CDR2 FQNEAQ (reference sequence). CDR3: CASSLVRVGGPSNTGELFF. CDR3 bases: TGTGCCAGCAGCTTAGTCCGGGTCGGGGGGCCTTCGAACACCGGGGAGCTGTTTTTT.

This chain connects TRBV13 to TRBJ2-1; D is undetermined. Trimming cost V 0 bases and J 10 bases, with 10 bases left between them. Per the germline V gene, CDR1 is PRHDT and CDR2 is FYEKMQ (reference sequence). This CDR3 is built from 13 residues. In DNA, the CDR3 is TGTGCCAGCAGCTTAGGGAGAGGTTGGGAGCAGTTCTTC. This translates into CASSLGRGWEQFF.

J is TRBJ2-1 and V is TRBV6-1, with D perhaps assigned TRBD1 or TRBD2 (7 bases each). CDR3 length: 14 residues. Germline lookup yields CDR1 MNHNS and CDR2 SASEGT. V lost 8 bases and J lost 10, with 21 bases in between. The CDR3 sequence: CASGLEGQRGEQFF. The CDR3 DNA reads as TGTGCCAGCGGCCTGGAGGGACAGCGGGGCGAGCAGTTCTTC.

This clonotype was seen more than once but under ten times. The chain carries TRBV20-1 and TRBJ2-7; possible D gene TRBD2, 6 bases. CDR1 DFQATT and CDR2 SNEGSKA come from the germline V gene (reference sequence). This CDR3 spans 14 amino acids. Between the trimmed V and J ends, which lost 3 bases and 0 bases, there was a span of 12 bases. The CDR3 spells CSASGSGSSYEQYF. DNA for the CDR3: TGCAGTGCTAGCGGTAGCGGTAGCTCCTACGAGCAGTACTTC.

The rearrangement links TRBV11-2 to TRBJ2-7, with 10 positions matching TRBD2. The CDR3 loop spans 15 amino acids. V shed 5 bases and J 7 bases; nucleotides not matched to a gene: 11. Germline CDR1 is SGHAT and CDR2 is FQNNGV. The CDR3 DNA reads TGTGCCAGCAGCGCCGGGACTAGCGTTTACAATGAGCAGTACTTC. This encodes CASSAGTSVYNEQYF.

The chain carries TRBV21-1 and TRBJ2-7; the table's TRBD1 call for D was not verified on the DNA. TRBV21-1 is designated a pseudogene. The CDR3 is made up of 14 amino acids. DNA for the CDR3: TGTGCCAGCAGCAAAGGTCGGACAGGGCACGAGCAGTACTTC. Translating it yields CASSKGRTGHEQYF.

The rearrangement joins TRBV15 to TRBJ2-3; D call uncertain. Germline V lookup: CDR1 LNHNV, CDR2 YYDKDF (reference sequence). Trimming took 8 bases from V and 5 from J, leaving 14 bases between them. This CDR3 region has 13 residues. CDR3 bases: TGTGCCACCGGGTCGCAGGACGGAGATACGCAGTATTTT. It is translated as CATGSQDGDTQYF.

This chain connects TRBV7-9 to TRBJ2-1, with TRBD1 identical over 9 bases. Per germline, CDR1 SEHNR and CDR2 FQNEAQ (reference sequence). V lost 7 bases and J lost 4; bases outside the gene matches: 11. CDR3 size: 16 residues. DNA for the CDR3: TGTGCCAGCACAGGTACCGGGACAGGGAGTTACAATGAGCAGTTCTTC. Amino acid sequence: CASTGTGTGSYNEQFF.

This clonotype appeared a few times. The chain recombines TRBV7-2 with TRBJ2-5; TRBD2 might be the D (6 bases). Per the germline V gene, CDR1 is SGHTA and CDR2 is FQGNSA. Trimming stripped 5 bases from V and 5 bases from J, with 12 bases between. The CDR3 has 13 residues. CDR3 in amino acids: CASSSDAGETQYF. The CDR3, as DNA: TGTGCCAGCAGCAGCGACGCGGGGGAGACCCAGTACTTC.

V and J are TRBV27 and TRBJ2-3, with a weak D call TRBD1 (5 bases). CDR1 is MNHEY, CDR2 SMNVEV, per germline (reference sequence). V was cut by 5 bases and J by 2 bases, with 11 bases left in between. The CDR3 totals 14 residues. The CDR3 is CASSPTRVTDTQYF. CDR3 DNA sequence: TGTGCCAGCAGTCCCACCAGGGTCACAGATACGCAGTATTTT.

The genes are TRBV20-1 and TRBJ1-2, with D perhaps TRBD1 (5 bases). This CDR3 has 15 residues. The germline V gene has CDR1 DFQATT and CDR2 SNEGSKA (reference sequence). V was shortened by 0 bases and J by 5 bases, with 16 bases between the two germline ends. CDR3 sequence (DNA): TGCAGTGCTAGAGATCGGGTTAGGACACAGTATGGCTACACCTTC. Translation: CSARDRVRTQYGYTF.

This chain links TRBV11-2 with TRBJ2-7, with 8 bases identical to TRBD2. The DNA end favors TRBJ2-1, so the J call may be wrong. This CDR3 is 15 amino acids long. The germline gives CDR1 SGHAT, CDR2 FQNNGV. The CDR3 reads CASRLTSGSSYEQFF. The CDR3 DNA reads TGTGCCAGCAGACTTACTAGCGGCAGCTCCTACGAGCAGTTCTTC.

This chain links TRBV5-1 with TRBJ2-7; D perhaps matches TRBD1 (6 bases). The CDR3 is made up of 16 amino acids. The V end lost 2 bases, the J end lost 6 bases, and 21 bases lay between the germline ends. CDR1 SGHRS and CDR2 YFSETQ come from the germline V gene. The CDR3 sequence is CASSFNRDTGFREQYF. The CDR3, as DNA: TGCGCCAGCAGCTTTAACCGGGACACTGGGTTTCGCGAGCAGTACTTC.

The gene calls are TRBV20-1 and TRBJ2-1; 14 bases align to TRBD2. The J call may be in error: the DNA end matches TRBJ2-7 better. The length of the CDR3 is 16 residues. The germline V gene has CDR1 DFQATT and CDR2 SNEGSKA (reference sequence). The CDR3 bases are TGCAGTGCTAGAGAGCCGACTAGCGGGGGGGCCAATGAGCAGTACTTC. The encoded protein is CSAREPTSGGANEQYF.

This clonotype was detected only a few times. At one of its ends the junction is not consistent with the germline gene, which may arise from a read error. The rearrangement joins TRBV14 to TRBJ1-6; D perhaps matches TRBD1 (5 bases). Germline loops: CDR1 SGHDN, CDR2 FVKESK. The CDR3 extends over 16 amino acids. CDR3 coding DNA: TGCGCCAGCAGCCAAGTGCAGGGTGCGAGAAATTCACCCCTCCACTTT. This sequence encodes CASSQVQGARNSPLHF.

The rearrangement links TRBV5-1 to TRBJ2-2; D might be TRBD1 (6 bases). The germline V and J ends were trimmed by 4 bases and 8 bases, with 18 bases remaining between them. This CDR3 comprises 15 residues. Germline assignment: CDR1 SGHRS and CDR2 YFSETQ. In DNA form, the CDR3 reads TGCGCCAGCAGCCACGGGACACCCTTTAGTGGGGAGCTGTTTTTT. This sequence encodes CASSHGTPFSGELFF.

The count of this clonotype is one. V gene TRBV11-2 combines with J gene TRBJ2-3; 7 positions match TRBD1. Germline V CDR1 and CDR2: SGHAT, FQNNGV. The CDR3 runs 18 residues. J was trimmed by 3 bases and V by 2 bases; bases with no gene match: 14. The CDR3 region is CASSLIFGQEGSTDTQYF. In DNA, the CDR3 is TGTGCCAGCAGCTTAATATTCGGACAGGAAGGGAGTACAGATACGCAGTATTTT.

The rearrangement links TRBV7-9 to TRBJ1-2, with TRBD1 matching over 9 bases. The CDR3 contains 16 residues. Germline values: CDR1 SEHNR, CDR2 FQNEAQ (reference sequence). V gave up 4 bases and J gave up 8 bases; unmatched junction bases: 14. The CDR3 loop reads CASSSSGTGWFIGYTF. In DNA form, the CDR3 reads TGTGCCAGCAGCTCTTCCGGGACAGGGTGGTTTATAGGCTACACCTTC. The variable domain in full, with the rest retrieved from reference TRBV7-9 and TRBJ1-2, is DTGVSQNPRHKITKRGQNVTFRCDPISEHNRLYWYRQTLGQGPEFLTYFQNEAQLEKSRLLSDRFSAERPKGSFSTLEIQRTEQGDSAMYLCASSSSGTGWFIGYTFGSGTRLTVV.

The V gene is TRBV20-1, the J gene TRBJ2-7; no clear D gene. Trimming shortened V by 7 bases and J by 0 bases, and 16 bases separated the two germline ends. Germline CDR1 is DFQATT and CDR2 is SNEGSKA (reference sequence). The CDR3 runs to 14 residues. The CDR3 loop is CSVRTASSSYEQYF. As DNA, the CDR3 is TGCAGTGTTCGGACGGCCTCTAGCTCCTACGAGCAGTACTTC.

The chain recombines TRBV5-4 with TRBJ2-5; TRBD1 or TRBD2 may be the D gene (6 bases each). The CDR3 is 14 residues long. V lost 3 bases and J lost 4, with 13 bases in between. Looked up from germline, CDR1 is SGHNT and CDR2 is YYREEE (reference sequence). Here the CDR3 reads CASSSGDFGETQYF. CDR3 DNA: TGTGCCAGCAGCTCAGGGGACTTCGGAGAGACCCAGTACTTC. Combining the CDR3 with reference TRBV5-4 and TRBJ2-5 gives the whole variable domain ETGVTQSPTHLIKTRGQQVTLRCSSQSGHNTVSWYQQALGQGPQFIFQYYREEENGRGNFPPRFSGLQFPNYSSELNVNALELDDSALYLCASSSGDFGETQYFGPGTRLLVL.

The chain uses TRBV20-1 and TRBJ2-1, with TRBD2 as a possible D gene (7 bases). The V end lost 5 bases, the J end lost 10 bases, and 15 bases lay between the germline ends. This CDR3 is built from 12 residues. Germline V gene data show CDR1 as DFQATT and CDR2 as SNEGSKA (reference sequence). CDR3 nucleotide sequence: TGCAGTGCTCAACTAGCGAGGGGGGAGCAGTTCTTC. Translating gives CSAQLARGEQFF.

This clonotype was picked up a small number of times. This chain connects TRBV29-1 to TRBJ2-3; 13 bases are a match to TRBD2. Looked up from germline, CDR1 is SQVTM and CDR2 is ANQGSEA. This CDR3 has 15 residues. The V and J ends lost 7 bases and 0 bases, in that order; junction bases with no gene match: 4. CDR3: CSGGTSGTSTDTQYF. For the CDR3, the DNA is TGCAGCGGGGGGACTAGCGGGACGAGCACAGATACGCAGTATTTT.

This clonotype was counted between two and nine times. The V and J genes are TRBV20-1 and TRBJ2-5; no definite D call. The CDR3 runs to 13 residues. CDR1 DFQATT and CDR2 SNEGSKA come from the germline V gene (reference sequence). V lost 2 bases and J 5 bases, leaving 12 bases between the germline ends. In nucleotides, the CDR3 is TGCAGTGCTAGACGGCCGGGTGGTGAGACCCAGTACTTC. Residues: CSARRPGGETQYF.

The CDR3 DNA reads as TGTGCCAGCAGTTCCGGGACAGGGTTACCAAATCAGCCCCAGCATTTT. Encoded protein: CASSSGTGLPNQPQHF. The rearrangement links TRBV6-2 or TRBV6-3 to TRBJ1-5; the match to TRBD1 covers 9 bases. CDR1 MNHEY and CDR2 SVGEGT come from the germline V gene. V shed 4 bases and J 4 bases; nucleotides not matched to a gene: 8. The CDR3 loop spans 16 amino acids.

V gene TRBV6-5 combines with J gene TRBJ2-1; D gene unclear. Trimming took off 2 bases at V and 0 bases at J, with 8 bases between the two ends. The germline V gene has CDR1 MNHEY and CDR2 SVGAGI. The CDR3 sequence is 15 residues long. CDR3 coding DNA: TGTGCCAGCAGTTACGATAGGTACTCCTACAATGAGCAGTTCTTC. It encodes CASSYDRYSYNEQFF.

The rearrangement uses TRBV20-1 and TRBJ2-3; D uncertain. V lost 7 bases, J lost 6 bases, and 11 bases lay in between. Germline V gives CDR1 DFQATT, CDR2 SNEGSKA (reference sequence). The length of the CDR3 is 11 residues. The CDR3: CSDSRVDTQYF. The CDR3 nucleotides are TGCAGTGATTCTAGAGTGGATACGCAGTATTTT.

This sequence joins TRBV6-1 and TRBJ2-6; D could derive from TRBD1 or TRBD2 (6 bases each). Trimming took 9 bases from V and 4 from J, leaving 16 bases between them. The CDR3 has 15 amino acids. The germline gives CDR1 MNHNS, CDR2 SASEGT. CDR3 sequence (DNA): TGTGCCAGTTTAGTCGGGGGCTCCGGGGCCAACGTCCTGACTTTC. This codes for CASLVGGSGANVLTF.

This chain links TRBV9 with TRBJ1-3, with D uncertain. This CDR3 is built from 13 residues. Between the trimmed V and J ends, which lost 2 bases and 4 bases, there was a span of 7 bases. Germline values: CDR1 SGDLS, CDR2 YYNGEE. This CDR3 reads CASSVPGGNTIYF. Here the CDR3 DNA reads TGTGCCAGCAGCGTTCCGGGGGGAAACACCATATATTTT.

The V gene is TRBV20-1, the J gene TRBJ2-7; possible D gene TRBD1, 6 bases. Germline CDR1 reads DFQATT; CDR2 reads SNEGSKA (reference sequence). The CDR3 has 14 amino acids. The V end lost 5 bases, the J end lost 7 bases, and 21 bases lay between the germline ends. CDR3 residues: CSADRGITNNEQYF. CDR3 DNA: TGCAGTGCTGATAGGGGGATAACAAACAATGAGCAGTACTTC.